This T cell receptor (beta chain) was sequenced during a study of vaccination and CD4 T cells after COVID-19. CDR3 size: 13 residues. V lost 2 bases and J lost 13, with 14 bases in between. Germline loops: CDR1 MNHEY, CDR2 SVGAGI. As to time point: late sampling 161 to 241 days after vaccination in three convalescent patients. Sample treatment: approximately nine-day PBMC culture with coronavirus spike peptide pools or control peptides (ViraFEST assay). About this clonotype itself: Its antigen is still unknown.

With the Oncomine TCR Beta short-read assay, DNA from cultured CD4+ T cells was sequenced. TCRdb called the PCR reads again in MiXCR, with one record for every CDR3 protein. Among 20,000 to 25,000 distinct CDR3 sequences listed, about 40% were seen once. The chain is built from TRBV6-5 and TRBJ2-2; D is ambiguous. Here the sequenced sample was CD4+ T cells from blood, cultured in vitro, taken about 7 months after SARS-CoV-2 vaccination. This clonotype was sampled from a human donor who had recovered from COVID-19. CDR3 coding DNA: TGTGCCAGCAGTTACGCCGCAGACCCACGGCTGTTTTTT. Protein: CASSYAADPRLFF.